The 22 T cell receptor beta chains below all came from one sample that was sequenced in a study of blood T cell repertoires in COVID-19. TCRdb's table, derived via immunoSEQ multiplex PCR, lists solely in-frame clones and lacks some. The table has about 250,000 clones, under 85% seen once. Sequenced material: peripheral blood. The receptors were sampled from a human donor with COVID-19, enrolled during active disease. The donor label of this sample is uncertain.

This clone was counted only a few times. The genes are TRBV28 and TRBJ2-7; D possibly corresponds to TRBD2 (5 bases). The ends were cut back, 6 bases at V and 3 bases at J, with 15 bases in the middle. The germline V gene encodes CDR1 MDHEN and CDR2 SYDVKM. The CDR3 covers 14 residues. As DNA, the CDR3 is TGTGCCAGCAGGACCCACGGGGTTAACTACGAGCAGTACTTC. It codes for CASRTHGVNYEQYF.

A remark on this clone: Other DNA sequences within the sample encode an identical CDR3. The rearrangement joins TRBV19 to TRBJ1-5, with D possibly being TRBD1 (6 bases). CDR3 length: 14 residues. The V end was cut by 4 bases, the J end by 4 bases, with 11 bases between. CDR1 and CDR2 (germline): LNHDA, SQIVND (reference sequence). The CDR3 here is CASSTQGGNQPQHF. CDR3 DNA sequence: TGTGCCAGTAGTACACAGGGAGGGAATCAGCCCCAGCATTTT.

CDR3 coding DNA: TGTGCCAGCTCACCCTATTCGGGGTCCTACAATGAGCAGTTCTTC. It codes for CASSPYSGSYNEQFF. The chain combines TRBV18 with TRBJ2-1; perhaps TRBD2 as D (5 bases). Germline CDR1 reads KGHSH; CDR2 reads LQKENI. Trimming took off 3 bases at V and 1 base at J, with 10 bases between the two ends. CDR3 size: 15 residues.

V usage is TRBV19 and J usage is TRBJ1-1; 11 bases agree with TRBD1. This CDR3 has 16 residues. The ends lost 3 bases at V and 1 base at J; junction bases unmatched: 4. From germline, CDR1 is LNHDA and CDR2 SQIVND (reference sequence). The CDR3 is CASSIFGTGGNTEAFF. The DNA for the CDR3 is TGTGCCAGTAGTATCTTTGGGACAGGGGGGAACACTGAAGCTTTCTTT.

V is TRBV28 and J is TRBJ1-6, with D tentatively TRBD1 (6 bases). Germline CDR1 and CDR2: MDHEN and SYDVKM. Trimming took 10 bases from V and 10 from J, leaving 23 bases between them. The CDR3 runs to 15 residues. The CDR3 spells CAIRGGARSGSPLHF. CDR3 sequence (DNA): TGTGCCATCCGGGGGGGGGCCAGGAGCGGATCACCCCTCCACTTT.

A single count supports this clone. The chain has TRBV7-3 and TRBJ2-3; tentatively, D is TRBD2 (6 bases). The CDR3 extends over 17 amino acids. Germline V gene sequence: CDR1 SGHTA, CDR2 FQGTGA. The V gene lost 5 bases and the J gene lost 1 base, with 19 bases spanning the gap. The CDR3 protein is CASSRSGAAGGTDTQYF. CDR3 DNA sequence: TGTGCCAGCAGCCGGTCCGGGGCAGCGGGTGGCACAGATACGCAGTATTTT.

CDR3 region: CASNPLGQGGPGNQPQHF. CDR3 in DNA: TGTGCCAGCAACCCCCTGGGGCAGGGAGGCCCTGGAAATCAGCCCCAGCATTTT. The gene calls are TRBV6-2 or TRBV6-3 and TRBJ1-5; TRBD1 is a possible D gene (5 bases). The germline gives CDR1 MNHEY, CDR2 SVGEGT. V shed 7 bases and J shed 4 bases, with 26 bases lying between them. The CDR3 has 18 amino acids.

V and J are TRBV7-2 and TRBJ1-5, with 7 bases lining up with TRBD1. This CDR3 contains 15 residues. CDR1 SGHTA and CDR2 FQGNSA come from the germline V gene. V dropped 3 bases and J dropped 4; count of bases not matched to a gene: 6. The CDR3, as DNA: TGTGCCAGCAGCTTGTCCCAGGGGGGTAATCAGCCCCAGCATTTT. It encodes CASSLSQGGNQPQHF. Based on the CDR3 plus reference TRBV7-2 and TRBJ1-5, the full variable domain is GAGVSQSPSNKVTEKGKDVELRCDPISGHTALYWYRQSLGQGLEFLIYFQGNSAPDKSGLPSDRFSAERTGGSVSTLTIQRTQQEDSAVYLCASSLSQGGNQPQHFGDGTRLSIL.

The chain uses TRBV7-2 and TRBJ1-4; 7 positions agree with TRBD1. The CDR3 extends over 15 amino acids. From germline, CDR1 is SGHTA and CDR2 FQGNSA. The trim removed 1 base at V and 4 bases at J, leaving 3 bases unmatched. The chain's CDR3 is CASSLVAGGNEKLFF. The CDR3 DNA reads as TGTGCCAGCAGCTTAGTTGCAGGGGGTAATGAAAAACTGTTTTTT.

CDR3 loop: CASRWTGADYGYTF. The CDR3 DNA sequence: TGTGCCAGTAGGTGGACAGGGGCTGACTATGGCTACACCTTC. The V call is TRBV19, the J call TRBJ1-2; 9 nucleotides match TRBD1. V was clipped by 6 bases and J by 3 bases; unmatched bases: 5. Germline V gene lookup returns CDR1 LNHDA and CDR2 SQIVND (reference sequence). There are 14 residues in the CDR3.

CDR3: CASSANRATEAFF. The CDR3 DNA reads TGTGCCAGCAGCGCGAACAGGGCCACTGAAGCTTTCTTT. This chain connects TRBV2 to TRBJ1-1, with D tentatively TRBD1 (6 bases). Germline-derived CDR1 and CDR2 are SNHLY and FYNNEI. The CDR3 is 13 amino acids. V lost 6 bases and J 4 bases, leaving 12 bases between the germline ends.

The chain has TRBV19 and TRBJ1-2, with 7 bases fitting TRBD1. V lost 5 bases and J lost 2; bases outside the gene matches: 8. In germline, CDR1 is LNHDA, CDR2 SQIVND (reference sequence). The CDR3 extends over 15 amino acids. The CDR3 coding sequence is TGTGCCAGTAGTCATGAACTACAGGGGAACTATGGCTACACCTTC. Its translation is CASSHELQGNYGYTF.

Here the CDR3 reads CASSLNIAGVPDTQYF. CDR3 nucleotide sequence: TGTGCCAGCAGCTTAAATATAGCGGGAGTACCAGATACGCAGTATTTT. The gene calls are TRBV11-2 and TRBJ2-3, with TRBD2 matching over 9 bases. V trimming: 2 bases; J trimming: 4 bases; junction bases outside the gene matches: 7. Germline values: CDR1 SGHAT, CDR2 FQNNGV. The CDR3 spans 16 residues.

The chain carries TRBV28 and TRBJ1-2, with D maybe TRBD1 (5 bases). Germline V gene sequence: CDR1 MDHEN, CDR2 SYDVKM. The CDR3 contains 13 residues. V gave up 1 base and J gave up 4 bases, with 7 bases separating them. The CDR3 here is CASSLSGVYGYTF. The CDR3 nucleotides are TGTGCCAGCAGTTTATCGGGGGTCTATGGCTACACCTTC.

J is TRBJ2-1 and V is TRBV5-4; TRBD2 might be the D (5 bases). Trimming left V 2 bases short and J 8 bases short, with 11 bases between. This CDR3 region has 13 residues. Looked up from germline, CDR1 is SGHNT and CDR2 is YYREEE (reference sequence). CDR3 region: CASSFQLADEQFF. The CDR3, as DNA: TGTGCCAGCAGCTTCCAGCTAGCCGATGAGCAGTTCTTC.

This clone was recorded a few times. The genes are TRBV27 and TRBJ1-5, with TRBD1 matching 8 bases. This CDR3 has 15 residues. J was trimmed by 1 base and V by 6 bases; bases with no gene match: 5. Looked up from germline, CDR1 is MNHEY and CDR2 is SMNVEV (reference sequence). CDR3 DNA: TGTGCCAGCAGAAAAACAGGGGGAAGCAATCAGCCCCAGCATTTT. Its protein is CASRKTGGSNQPQHF.

The V gene is TRBV12-3 or TRBV12-4, the J gene TRBJ2-1, with TRBD1 as a possible D gene (6 bases). This CDR3 contains 13 residues. Trimming shortened V by 2 bases and J by 7 bases, and 9 bases separated the two germline ends. DNA for the CDR3: TGTGCCAGCAGTTTAAGGCAGGGGAATGAGCAGTTCTTC. Translation: CASSLRQGNEQFF.

The chain links TRBV5-4 to TRBJ1-2; 9 bases agree with TRBD1. Germline V gene data show CDR1 as SGHNT and CDR2 as YYREEE (reference sequence). The CDR3 spans 16 residues. Trimming took 2 bases from V and 4 from J; bases not matched to a gene: 9. CDR3 DNA sequence: TGTGCCAGCAGCTTCAGCGGGACAGGGAGAAGCTATGGCTACACCTTC. Its translation is CASSFSGTGRSYGYTF.

This clone was observed once. V is TRBV6-5 and J is TRBJ2-1; no clear D. Trimming removed 8 bases from V and 6 bases from J, with 8 bases in between. This CDR3 has 11 residues. Germline V gene data show CDR1 as MNHEY and CDR2 as SVGAGI. CDR3 residues: CASANGNEQFF. The CDR3 DNA sequence: TGTGCCAGCGCAAACGGCAATGAGCAGTTCTTC.

This rearrangement joins TRBV28 to TRBJ1-5, with D tentatively TRBD1 (6 bases). Germline CDR1 reads MDHEN; CDR2 reads SYDVKM. The CDR3 sequence is 21 residues long. V was pared by 0 bases and J by 0 bases, with 24 bases between. The CDR3 DNA follows: TGTGCCAGCAGTTTATGGGCCCGCGCGGGGGACATACGATATAGCAATCAGCCCCAGCATTTT. Its translation: CASSLWARAGDIRYSNQPQHF.

The chain combines TRBV11-2 with TRBJ2-2; D not resolved. This CDR3 has 13 residues. Deletions cut 0 bases from V and 6 bases from J, with 5 bases between. The germline CDR1 and CDR2 sequences are SGHAT and FQNNGV. CDR3 coding DNA: TGTGCCAGCAGCTTAGATCAGTCCGGGGAGCTGTTTTTT. This gives the protein CASSLDQSGELFF.

The chain couples TRBV5-1 to TRBJ2-5; TRBD1 is a possible D gene (6 bases). The CDR3 runs to 14 residues. Trimming took 6 bases from V and 2 from J, leaving 14 bases between them. CDR1 is SGHRS, CDR2 YFSETQ, per germline. CDR3 sequence (DNA): TGCGCCAGCAACATACAGGGCAGGCAAGAGACCCAGTACTTC. Its translation: CASNIQGRQETQYF.